The sample holds a few counts of the clone carrying this T cell receptor beta chain. This entry is derived from a study of human T cells and chemical hapten exposure. Trimming removed 6 bases at V and 7 bases at J, with 12 bases between. Germline V CDR1 and CDR2: SEHNR, FQNEAQ (reference sequence). The CDR3 runs 12 residues. In TCRdb, the RACE reads were re-called with MiXCR into one record per CDR3 protein. The top ten hold 3.5% to 4.5% of the sample, which has approximately 80,000 distinct CDR3 sequences, approximately 12% seen once. As to time point: patch test 1, 2 weeks after DPC sensitization. Sample treatment: therapeutic diphenylcyclopropenone sensitization with weekly scalp DPC.

The specimen was whole blood, collected in connection with sensitization to the hapten diphenylcyclopropenone (DPC). This receptor was obtained from a woman in her forties or fifties with alopecia areata. Some clones in this sample may be carry-over from other donors' samples. J is TRBJ1-1 and V is TRBV7-9; the D is unclear. The CDR3 loop reads CASSSTASEAFF. DNA of the CDR3: TGTGCCAGCAGTTCGACGGCGAGTGAAGCTTTCTTT.